This T cell receptor (beta chain) was documented in a study of T cells in Graves' hyperthyroidism and ophthalmopathy. Study conclusions and caveats: Blood also showed most of the thyroid clonotypes that were expanded above 0.001. Ophthalmopathy cases were set apart from stable hyperthyroidism by a 13 V-J model.

Points on this clonotype: The antigen remains undetermined.

The V gene's germline CDR1 is KGHDR and CDR2 SFDVKD. V was clipped by 5 bases and J by 5 bases, with 17 bases between them. The length of the CDR3 is 15 residues. RNA transcripts were the template for amplifying TCR beta CDR3 regions. HTBI primers drove first-round RT-PCR of the TCR CDR3. TCRdb redid the calling of the multiplex PCR reads with MiXCR, one entry per CDR3 protein. The sample comprises some 620,000 distinct CDR3 sequences, about a sixth of which are singletons, and around 4% rests with the top ten. V is TRBV24-1 and J is TRBJ1-2; a weak D match, TRBD1 (6 bases). The material sequenced was blood. The sequence derives from a woman aged 25 to 39 with Graves' hyperthyroidism. The CDR3 nucleotides read TGTGCCACCAGTGCGACAGGACCGCTAGTGTATGGCTACACCTTC. Translated: CATSATGPLVYGYTF.